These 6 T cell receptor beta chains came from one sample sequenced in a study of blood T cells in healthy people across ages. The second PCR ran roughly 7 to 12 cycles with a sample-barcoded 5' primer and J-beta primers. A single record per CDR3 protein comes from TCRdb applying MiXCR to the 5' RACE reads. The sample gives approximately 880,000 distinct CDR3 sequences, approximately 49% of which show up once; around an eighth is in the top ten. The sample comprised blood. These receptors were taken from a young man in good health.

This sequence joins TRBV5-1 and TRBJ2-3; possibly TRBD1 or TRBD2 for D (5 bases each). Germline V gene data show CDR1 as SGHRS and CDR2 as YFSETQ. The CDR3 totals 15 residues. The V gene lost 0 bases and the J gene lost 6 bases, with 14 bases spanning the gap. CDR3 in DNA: TGCGCCAGCAGCTTGGAAGGGGCCGGGGAGGATACGCAGTATTTT. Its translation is CASSLEGAGEDTQYF. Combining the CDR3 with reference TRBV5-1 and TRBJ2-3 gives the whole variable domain KAGVTQTPRYLIKTRGQQVTLSCSPISGHRSVSWYQQTPGQGLQFLFEYFSETQRNKGNFPGRFSGRQFSNSRSEMNVSTLELGDSALYLCASSLEGAGEDTQYFGPGTRLTVL.

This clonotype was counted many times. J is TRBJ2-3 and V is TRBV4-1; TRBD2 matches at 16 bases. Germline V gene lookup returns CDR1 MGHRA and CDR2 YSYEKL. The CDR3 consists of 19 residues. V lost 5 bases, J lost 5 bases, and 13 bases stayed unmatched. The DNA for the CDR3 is TGCGCCAGCAGCACCCCGGGACTAGCGGGGGGGCCTGACAGAGATACGCAGTATTTT. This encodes CASSTPGLAGGPDRDTQYF.

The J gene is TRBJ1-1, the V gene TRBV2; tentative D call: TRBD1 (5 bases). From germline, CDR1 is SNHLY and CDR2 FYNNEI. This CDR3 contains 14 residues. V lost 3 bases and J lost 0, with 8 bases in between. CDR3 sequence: CASSEGVVNTEAFF. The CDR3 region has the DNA TGTGCCAGCAGTGAGGGGGTGGTGAACACTGAAGCTTTCTTT.

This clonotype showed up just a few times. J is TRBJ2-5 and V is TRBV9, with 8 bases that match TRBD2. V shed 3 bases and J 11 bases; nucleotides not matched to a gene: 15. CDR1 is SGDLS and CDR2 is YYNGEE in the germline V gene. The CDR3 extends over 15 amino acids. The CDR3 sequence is CASSAGSSGIEEQYF. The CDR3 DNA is TGTGCCAGCAGCGCAGGGAGTAGCGGGATTGAGGAGCAGTACTTC.

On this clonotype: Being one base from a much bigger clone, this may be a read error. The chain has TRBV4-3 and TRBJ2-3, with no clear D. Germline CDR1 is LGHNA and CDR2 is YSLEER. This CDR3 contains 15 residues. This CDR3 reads CVSSPGRSITDTQYF. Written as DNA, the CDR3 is TGCGTCAGCAGCCCGGGCCGCTCGATCACAGATACGCAGTATTTT.

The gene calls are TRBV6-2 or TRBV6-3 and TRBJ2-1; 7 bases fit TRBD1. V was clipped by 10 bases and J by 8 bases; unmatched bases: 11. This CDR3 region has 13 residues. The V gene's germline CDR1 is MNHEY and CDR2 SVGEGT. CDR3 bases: TGTGCCATTTCCGCGACAGGGATCGATGAGCAGTTCTTC. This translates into CAISATGIDEQFF.